One and the same sample provided the 10 T cell receptor beta chains below, sequenced in a study of memory CD4+ T cells and cytomegalovirus serostatus. The sort gate was single viable CD3+CD4+CD8-CD45RO+ cells for memory CD4+ T cells. Sequencing used immunoSEQ multiplex PCR; TCRdb keeps in-frame clones, though not all of them. The data contain 60,000 to 70,000 clones, over 60% of them singletons. Sequenced input: memory CD4+ T cells from blood. The receptors stem from an adult in good health and CMV-seronegative. Some clones in this sample may be carry-over from other donors' samples.

In its sample, this clone was seen a few times. The gene calls are TRBV27 and TRBJ2-2; TRBD1 matches at 9 bases. The CDR3 has 17 residues. The ends lost 2 bases at V and 3 bases at J; junction bases unmatched: 7. Per the germline V gene, CDR1 is MNHEY and CDR2 is SMNVEV (reference sequence). For the CDR3, the DNA is TGTGCCAGCAGTTTAAGATTAGGACAGGGGTACACCGGGGAGCTGTTTTTT. This codes for CASSLRLGQGYTGELFF.

The rearrangement uses TRBV7-9 and TRBJ1-4; 8 bases align to TRBD1. Germline assignment: CDR1 SEHNR and CDR2 FQNEAQ (reference sequence). The CDR3 is 17 residues long. The J segment lost 5 bases and the V segment lost 0 bases, leaving 8 bases of the junction unmatched. CDR3 sequence: CASSLAGRTGRNEKLFF. The CDR3 DNA sequence: TGTGCCAGCAGCTTAGCCGGCAGGACAGGGAGGAATGAAAAACTGTTTTTT. Full variable domain (rest looked up from reference TRBV7-9 and TRBJ1-4): DTGVSQNPRHKITKRGQNVTFRCDPISEHNRLYWYRQTLGQGPEFLTYFQNEAQLEKSRLLSDRFSAERPKGSFSTLEIQRTEQGDSAMYLCASSLAGRTGRNEKLFFGSGTQLSVL.

A remark on this clone: Germline and junction disagree at one end, which may indicate a read error. The chain carries TRBV7-7 and TRBJ2-7, with D possibly TRBD2 on 6 matching bases. Germline V gene lookup returns CDR1 SSHAT and CDR2 FNYEAQ (reference sequence). There are 13 residues in the CDR3. CDR3 in amino acids: CASSLDRGYEQYF. The DNA for the CDR3 is TGTGCTAGCAGCTTAGATCGGGGGTACGAGCAGTACTTC.

This chain connects TRBV7-2 to TRBJ2-1; D gene uncertain. The V end lost 8 bases, the J end lost 1 base, and 12 bases lay between the germline ends. Germline V CDR1 and CDR2: SGHTA, FQGNSA. The CDR3 has 14 amino acids. The CDR3 DNA follows: TGTGCCAGCGGCGCGGATCTGTCCTACAATGAGCAGTTCTTC. Protein sequence: CASGADLSYNEQFF.

This chain links TRBV7-3 with TRBJ1-1, with D possibly matching TRBD1 (5 bases). Germline CDR1 is SGHTA and CDR2 is FQGTGA. This CDR3 region has 16 residues. V lost 1 base, J lost 3 bases, and 15 bases lay in between. This chain's CDR3 is CASSLMSGTADTEAFF. The CDR3 nucleotides read TGTGCCAGCAGCTTAATGTCGGGGACGGCAGACACTGAAGCTTTCTTT. Combining the CDR3 with reference TRBV7-3 and TRBJ1-1 gives the whole variable domain GAGVSQTPSNKVTEKGKYVELRCDPISGHTALYWYRQSLGQGPEFLIYFQGTGAADDSGLPNDRFFAVRPEGSVSTLKIQRTERGDSAVYLCASSLMSGTADTEAFFGQGTRLTVV.

The table lists this clone with a few counts. This sequence joins TRBV7-9 and TRBJ1-3, with a possible D match to TRBD1 (5 bases). The CDR3 spans 15 residues. V shed 4 bases and J shed 0 bases, with 10 bases lying between them. Germline V gene data show CDR1 as SEHNR and CDR2 as FQNEAQ (reference sequence). In DNA, the CDR3 is TGTGCCAGCAGCTGGGACGTCCTCTCTGGAAACACCATATATTTT. Translating it yields CASSWDVLSGNTIYF.

V usage is TRBV13 and J usage is TRBJ2-7; D is uncertain. The CDR3 is made up of 14 amino acids. With 0 bases removed from V and 0 bases from J, the gap between germline ends came to 6 bases. From germline, CDR1 is PRHDT and CDR2 FYEKMQ (reference sequence). The CDR3 reads CASSLGRSSYEQYF. The DNA for the CDR3 is TGTGCCAGCAGCTTAGGCCGGAGCTCCTACGAGCAGTACTTC. The entire variable domain, with the rest obtained from reference TRBV13 and TRBJ2-7, is as follows: AAGVIQSPRHLIKEKRETATLKCYPIPRHDTVYWYQQGPGQDPQFLISFYEKMQSDKGSIPDRFSAQQFSDYHSELNMSSLELGDSALYFCASSLGRSSYEQYFGPGTRLTVT.

The chain combines TRBV29-1 with TRBJ1-4; TRBD1 might be the D (5 bases). The germline V gene encodes CDR1 SQVTM and CDR2 ANQGSEA. Between the trimmed V and J ends, which lost 4 bases and 5 bases, there was a span of 11 bases. The CDR3 totals 13 residues. CDR3 in DNA: TGCAGCGTTGCGAGGGGCAGGAATGAAAAACTGTTTTTT. Its protein product is CSVARGRNEKLFF.

The chain recombines TRBV5-5 with TRBJ2-7, with D possibly being TRBD1 (6 bases). The germline CDR1 and CDR2 sequences are SGHKS and YYEKEE (reference sequence). The CDR3 has 15 amino acids. The V end lost 4 bases, the J end lost 3 bases, and 17 bases lay between the germline ends. The CDR3 loop is CASSPDSRGYYEQYF. The CDR3 nucleotides are TGTGCCAGCAGCCCGGACAGTCGCGGATACTACGAGCAGTACTTC.

The rearrangement uses TRBV7-9 and TRBJ1-4; TRBD1 aligns across 7 bases. The CDR3 totals 14 residues. Germline-derived CDR1 and CDR2 are SEHNR and FQNEAQ (reference sequence). The V and J ends lost 5 bases and 8 bases, in that order; junction bases with no gene match: 8. The CDR3 loop is CASSRSTGWEKLFF. The CDR3 nucleotides read TGTGCCAGCAGCCGATCGACAGGGTGGGAAAAACTGTTTTTT. Supplemented by reference TRBV7-9 and TRBJ1-4, the full variable domain reads DTGVSQNPRHKITKRGQNVTFRCDPISEHNRLYWYRQTLGQGPEFLTYFQNEAQLEKSRLLSDRFSAERPKGSFSTLEIQRTEQGDSAMYLCASSRSTGWEKLFFGSGTQLSVL.